This T cell receptor beta chain was found in a study of blood T cell repertoires in COVID-19. Assay: immunoSEQ multiplex PCR; the TCRdb copy retains only in-frame clones and omits some. The sample records approximately 150,000 clones, 80% being singletons. V gave up 10 bases and J gave up 1 base, with 19 bases separating them. The CDR3 contains 16 residues. In germline, CDR1 is SEHNR, CDR2 FQNEAQ (reference sequence). The sequenced sample was peripheral blood. This sequence was found in a woman between 50 and 59 years old with acute or convalescent COVID-19. The chain is built from TRBV7-9 and TRBJ2-2, with D perhaps TRBD1 (7 bases). This chain's CDR3 is CAIIPHRGLNTGELFF. CDR3 nucleotides: TGTGCCATAATCCCCCACAGGGGACTGAACACCGGGGAGCTGTTTTTT.